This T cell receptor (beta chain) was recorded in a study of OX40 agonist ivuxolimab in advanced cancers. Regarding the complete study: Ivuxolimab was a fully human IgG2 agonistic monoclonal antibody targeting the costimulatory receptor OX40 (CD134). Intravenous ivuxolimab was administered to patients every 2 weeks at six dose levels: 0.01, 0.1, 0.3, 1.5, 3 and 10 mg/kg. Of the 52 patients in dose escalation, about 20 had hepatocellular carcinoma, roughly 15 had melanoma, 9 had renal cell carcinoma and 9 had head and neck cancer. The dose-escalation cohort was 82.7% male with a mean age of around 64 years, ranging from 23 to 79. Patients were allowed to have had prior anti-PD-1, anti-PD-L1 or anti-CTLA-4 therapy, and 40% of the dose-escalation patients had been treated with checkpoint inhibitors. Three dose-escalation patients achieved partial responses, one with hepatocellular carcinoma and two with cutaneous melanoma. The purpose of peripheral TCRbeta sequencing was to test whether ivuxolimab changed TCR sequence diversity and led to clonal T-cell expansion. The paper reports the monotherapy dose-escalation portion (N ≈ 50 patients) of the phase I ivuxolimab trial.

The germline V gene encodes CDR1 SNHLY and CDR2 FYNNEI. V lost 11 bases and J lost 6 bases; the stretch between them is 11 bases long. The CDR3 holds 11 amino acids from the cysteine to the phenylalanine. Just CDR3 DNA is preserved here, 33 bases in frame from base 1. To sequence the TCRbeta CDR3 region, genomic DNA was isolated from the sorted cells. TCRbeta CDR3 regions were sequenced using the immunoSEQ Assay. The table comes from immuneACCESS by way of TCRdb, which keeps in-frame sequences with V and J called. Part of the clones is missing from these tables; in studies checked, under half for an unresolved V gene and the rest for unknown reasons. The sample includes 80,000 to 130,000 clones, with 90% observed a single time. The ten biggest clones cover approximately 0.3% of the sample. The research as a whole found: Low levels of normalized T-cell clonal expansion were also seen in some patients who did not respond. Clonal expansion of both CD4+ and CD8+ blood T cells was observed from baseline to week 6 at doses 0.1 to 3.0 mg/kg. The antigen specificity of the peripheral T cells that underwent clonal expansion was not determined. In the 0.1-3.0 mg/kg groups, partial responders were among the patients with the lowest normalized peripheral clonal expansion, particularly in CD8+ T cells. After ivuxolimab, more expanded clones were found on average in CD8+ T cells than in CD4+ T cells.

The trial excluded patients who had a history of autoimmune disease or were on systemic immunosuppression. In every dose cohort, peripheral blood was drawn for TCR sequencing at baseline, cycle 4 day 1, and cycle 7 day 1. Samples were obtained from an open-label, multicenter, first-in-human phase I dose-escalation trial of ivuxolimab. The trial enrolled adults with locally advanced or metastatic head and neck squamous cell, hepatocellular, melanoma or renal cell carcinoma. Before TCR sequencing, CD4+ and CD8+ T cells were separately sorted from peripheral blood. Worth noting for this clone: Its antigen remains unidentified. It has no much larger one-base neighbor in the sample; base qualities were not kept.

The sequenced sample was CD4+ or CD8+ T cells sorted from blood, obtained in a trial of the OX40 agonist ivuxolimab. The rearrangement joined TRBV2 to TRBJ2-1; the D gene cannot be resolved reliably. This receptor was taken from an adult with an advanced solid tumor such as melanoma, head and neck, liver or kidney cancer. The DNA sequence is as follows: TGTGCCTCGGGTTTTTTCAATGAGCAGTTCTTC. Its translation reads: CASGFFNEQFF.